This is a list of T cell receptor beta chains from one sample in a study of CXCR3-negative and CXCR3-positive naive CD8 T cells. TCRdb re-called the 5' RACE reads; one entry per CDR3 protein, DNA not given. Found here are 110,000 or so distinct CDR3 sequences; the top ten clones hold around 0.36%. The sample taken for sequencing was naive CXCR3+ CD8+ T cells from blood. Receptors were obtained from a human donor in good health. Some clones in this sample may be carry-over from other donors' samples. The CDR3 runs from the conserved cysteine through the conserved F or W.

j_call: TRBJ2-7
v_call: TRBV10-3
cdr3_aa: CAISESNLGETYEQYF

j_call: TRBJ2-7
v_call: TRBV6-2/TRBV6-3
cdr3_aa: CASSDYGTAYEQYF

j_call: TRBJ2-7
v_call: TRBV11-2
cdr3_aa: CASSPSRGRGSYEQYF

j_call: TRBJ2-1
v_call: TRBV12-3/TRBV12-4
cdr3_aa: CASSLGYSYNEQFF

j_call: TRBJ2-3
v_call: TRBV4-2
cdr3_aa: CASSQDLGRAYTDTQYF

j_call: TRBJ1-3
v_call: TRBV20-1
cdr3_aa: CSAKHPWGGNTIYF

j_call: TRBJ2-3
v_call: TRBV7-9
cdr3_aa: CASSLEIDTQYF

j_call: TRBJ2-1
v_call: TRBV7-8
cdr3_aa: CASSLPRGRIKQGGYNEQFF

j_call: TRBJ2-2
v_call: TRBV28
cdr3_aa: CASSIDTSYNTGELFF

j_call: TRBJ1-2
v_call: TRBV7-8
cdr3_aa: CASSLAWGGADGYTF

j_call: TRBJ2-1
v_call: TRBV5-4
cdr3_aa: CASSLDRNEQFF

j_call: TRBJ1-1
v_call: TRBV7-9
cdr3_aa: CASSLVGRGQENTEAFF

j_call: TRBJ2-3
v_call: TRBV27
cdr3_aa: CASSLTSGGTRGDTQYF

j_call: TRBJ2-5
v_call: TRBV6-5
cdr3_aa: CASSLSQGPQETQYF